The present T cell receptor (beta chain) was sequenced within a study of T cells in Graves' hyperthyroidism and ophthalmopathy. The CDR3 has 13 residues. Per germline, CDR1 LNHDA and CDR2 SQIVND (reference sequence). V lost 2 bases to trimming and J lost 9 bases; unmatched junction nucleotides: 1. RNA transcripts were the template for amplifying TCR beta CDR3 regions. The HTBI primer set was used in a first-round RT-PCR of the TCR CDR3. MiXCR, applied by TCRdb to the multiplex PCR reads, yields one record per CDR3 protein. This sample has approximately 600,000 distinct CDR3 sequences, with about 14% found just once. This clonotype has a count of ten or more.

This sequence joins TRBV19 and TRBJ2-1; TRBD2 matches 10 bases. The source is a middle-aged woman with Graves' ophthalmopathy. The specimen sequenced was blood. DNA for the CDR3: TGTGCCAGTAGTATAACTAGCGGGACTGAGCAGTTCTTC. It yields the protein CASSITSGTEQFF.